These T cell receptor beta chains were read from a single sample in a study of T cells after posttransplantation cyclophosphamide. Libraries were prepared by immunoSEQ multiplex PCR; TCRdb keeps only in-frame clonotypes and omits some of them. This table holds about 37,000 clones with no singletons; the top ten claim roughly 5.8%. The sequenced material came from PBMCs. The receptors stem from a man younger than 40 in good health and a related stem cell transplant donor. CDR3s include the opening cysteine and the closing phenylalanine or tryptophan. A D gene is named only where the DNA matches it firmly. Size values are once, few and many counts, or a class for expanded clones, and some rows have none.

cdr3_nt cdr3_aa j_call d_call clone_size v_call
TGTGCCAGCAGTTACAGGTTGAACACTGAAGCTTTCTTT CASSYRLNTEAFF TRBJ1-1 . many TRBV6-2/TRBV6-3
TGTGCCACCAGTGAAAACAGGGGCTACGAGCAGTACTTC CATSENRGYEQYF TRBJ2-7 TRBD1 many TRBV24-1
TGTGCCAGCAGTTTCACCGGGGATACGCAGTATTTT CASSFTGDTQYF TRBJ2-3 . many TRBV6-6
TGTGCCAGCAGCCAATCGCGGGGAAGGGAGCAGTTCTTC CASSQSRGREQFF TRBJ2-1 . many TRBV14
TGTGCCGGCAGCCAAGTGAGGGCCCCTGGAAACACCATATATTTT CAGSQVRAPGNTIYF TRBJ1-3 . many TRBV14
TGTGCCAGCGCCCGGGGGGGGGTGAGCGCAGATACGCAGTATTTT CASARGGVSADTQYF TRBJ2-3 TRBD2 many TRBV6-5
TGTGCCAGCAGTCCTGGGACAGGGAGAAGGGCCGAGCAGTACTTC CASSPGTGRRAEQYF TRBJ2-7 TRBD1 many TRBV28
TGTGCCAGGCGGGATCTCCCGGGCAATGAGCAGTTCTTC CARRDLPGNEQFF TRBJ2-1 . many TRBV2
TGTGCCAGCAGCTTATCGGGACTAAAGGATACGCAGTATTTT CASSLSGLKDTQYF TRBJ2-3 TRBD2 few TRBV7-3
TGTGCCAGCAGCTACGGGGATGGCTACACCTTC CASSYGDGYTF TRBJ1-2 . many TRBV7-9
TGTGCCAGCAGCGTAGTAACAGGTGCACCTCTTAACTATGGCTACACCTTC CASSVVTGAPLNYGYTF TRBJ1-2 . . TRBV9
TGTGCCAGCAGTGTAGAGAAGGGGGTCGGGAGGAACACTGAAGCTTTCTTT CASSVEKGVGRNTEAFF TRBJ1-1 . many TRBV2
TGCGCCAGCAGCTGGACAGGTTTGGTCCAAGAGACCCAGTACTTC CASSWTGLVQETQYF TRBJ2-5 TRBD1 few TRBV5-1